One sample yielded the 23 T cell receptor beta chains listed below, sequenced in a study of T cell responses to AZD1222 COVID-19 vaccine. Sequenced by immunoSEQ multiplex PCR; TCRdb stores in-frame clones only, minus some. The sample lists under 170,000 clones, around 94% occurring once. This specimen was peripheral blood, taken on day 0 of AZD1222 vaccination. These receptor sequences come from an adult in good health.

The J gene is TRBJ1-2, the V gene TRBV5-5; D is possibly TRBD1 (5 bases). The CDR3 spans 15 residues. The germline gives CDR1 SGHKS, CDR2 YYEKEE (reference sequence). Trimming took 0 bases from V and 2 from J, leaving 11 bases between them. The CDR3 here is CASSLVGTANYGYTF. CDR3 coding DNA: TGTGCCAGCAGCTTGGTTGGGACGGCAAACTATGGCTACACCTTC.

The chain uses TRBV18 and TRBJ1-1; 8 bases line up with TRBD1. The germline CDR1 and CDR2 sequences are KGHSH and LQKENI. This CDR3 is 14 amino acids long. Trimming at V came to 6 bases and at J to 3 bases, leaving 6 bases not matched to a gene. The CDR3 nucleotides read TGTGCCAGCTCTCAGACAGGGGCGGACACTGAAGCTTTCTTT. Translated: CASSQTGADTEAFF. The full variable domain, its missing parts supplied by reference TRBV18 and TRBJ1-1, is NAGVMQNPRHLVRRRGQEARLRCSPMKGHSHVYWYRQLPEEGLKFMVYLQKENIIDESGMPKERFSAEFPKEGPSILRIQQVVRGDSAAYFCASSQTGADTEAFFGQGTRLTVV.

This chain links TRBV7-8 with TRBJ1-4, with 7 positions matching TRBD1. CDR1 is SGHVS, CDR2 FQNEAQ, per germline. V lost 5 bases to trimming and J lost 3 bases; unmatched junction nucleotides: 6. The CDR3 loop spans 15 amino acids. The CDR3 loop reads CASSPSGTANEKLFF. The DNA of the CDR3 is TGTGCCAGCAGCCCCTCCGGGACAGCTAATGAAAAACTGTTTTTT.

V and J are TRBV5-4 and TRBJ1-1; no definite D call. The CDR3 has 11 amino acids. The V end lost 0 bases, the J end lost 3 bases, and 0 bases lay between the germline ends. Germline V gene sequence: CDR1 SGHNT, CDR2 YYREEE (reference sequence). The CDR3 spells CASSLDTEAFF. The CDR3 DNA sequence: TGTGCCAGCAGCTTGGACACTGAAGCTTTCTTT.

The V and J genes are TRBV27 and TRBJ1-6; D is undetermined. There are 13 residues in the CDR3. Looked up from germline, CDR1 is MNHEY and CDR2 is SMNVEV (reference sequence). Trimming removed 5 bases from V and 10 bases from J, with 12 bases in between. The CDR3 nucleotides read TGTGCCAGCAGTAAAAACAGCTTCTCACCCCTCCACTTT. Amino acid sequence: CASSKNSFSPLHF.

The chain couples TRBV5-1 to TRBJ1-2; 9 bases align to TRBD1. There are 13 residues in the CDR3. The J segment lost 8 bases and the V segment lost 4 bases, leaving 6 bases of the junction unmatched. Germline V gene lookup returns CDR1 SGHRS and CDR2 YFSETQ. The CDR3: CASSGGQGFGYTF. The CDR3 coding sequence is TGCGCCAGCAGCGGCGGACAGGGGTTCGGCTACACCTTC.

The V gene is TRBV9, the J gene TRBJ1-3; D gene unclear. Germline CDR1 SGDLS, CDR2 YYNGEE. The CDR3 is 16 residues long. Trimming removed 0 bases at V and 0 bases at J, with 10 bases between. For the CDR3, the DNA is TGTGCCAGCAGCGTAGGACACCGCCTCTCTGGAAACACCATATATTTT. As protein: CASSVGHRLSGNTIYF.

The chain employs TRBV28 and TRBJ2-7, with 7 bases lining up with TRBD1. The CDR3 consists of 13 residues. CDR1 is MDHEN and CDR2 is SYDVKM in the germline V gene. V lost 7 bases and J lost 5; bases outside the gene matches: 8. CDR3 nucleotides: TGTGCCAGCACCCAAACAGGGGATGACGAGCAGTACGTC. This gives the protein CASTQTGDDEQYV.

This clone was counted once. The chain uses TRBV7-9 and TRBJ2-3, with TRBD2 matching over 7 bases. Germline CDR1 SEHNR, CDR2 FQNEAQ (reference sequence). This CDR3 contains 14 residues. The V segment lost 3 bases and the J segment 7 bases; nucleotides outside the gene matches: 7. This CDR3 is CASSFLAVANTQYF. CDR3 bases: TGTGCCAGCAGCTTCCTAGCGGTAGCGAATACGCAGTATTTT.

The CDR3 reads CASSLSGRILDTQYF. DNA for the CDR3: TGTGCCAGCAGTTTGTCGGGCCGCATACTGGATACGCAGTATTTT. V and J are TRBV27 and TRBJ2-3; D is ambiguous. Germline V gene sequence: CDR1 MNHEY, CDR2 SMNVEV (reference sequence). The length of the CDR3 is 15 residues. V lost 3 bases and J lost 6, with 16 bases in between.

The chain couples TRBV4-1 to TRBJ2-2; no definite D call. The CDR3 sequence is 16 residues long. With 1 base removed from V and 6 bases from J, the gap between germline ends came to 15 bases. Germline CDR1 and CDR2: MGHRA and YSYEKL. The CDR3 reads CASSQGRITRPGELFF. Written as DNA, the CDR3 is TGCGCCAGCAGCCAAGGTCGGATCACCCGGCCCGGGGAGCTGTTTTTT.

The chain employs TRBV20-1 and TRBJ2-3; tentative D call: TRBD2 (6 bases). The CDR3 is 11 amino acids. CDR1 and CDR2 (germline): DFQATT, SNEGSKA (reference sequence). V gave up 7 bases and J gave up 5 bases, with 10 bases separating them. Written as DNA, the CDR3 is TGCAGTGGGCTAGCGAAAGATACGCAGTATTTT. The encoded protein is CSGLAKDTQYF.

The chain recombines TRBV21-1 with TRBJ1-6; the table's D call TRBD1 went unverified against the DNA. TRBV21-1 is listed as a pseudogene. This CDR3 has 17 residues. This CDR3 reads CASSKGRTGIYNSPLHF. In nucleotides, the CDR3 is TGTGCCAGCAGCAAAGGGAGGACAGGCATCTATAATTCACCCCTCCACTTT.

The chain links TRBV5-1 to TRBJ2-1; 7 nucleotides line up with TRBD2. J was trimmed by 7 bases and V by 3 bases; bases with no gene match: 10. Germline CDR1 and CDR2: SGHRS and YFSETQ. The CDR3 extends over 15 amino acids. CDR3 loop: CASSSPGTIINEQFF. The CDR3 region has the DNA TGCGCCAGCAGCTCGCCCGGGACTATTATAAATGAGCAGTTCTTC.

V usage is TRBV15 and J usage is TRBJ1-2; no reliable D call. This CDR3 comprises 14 residues. V was clipped by 0 bases and J by 1 base, with 6 bases between them. Per germline, CDR1 LNHNV and CDR2 YYDKDF (reference sequence). The CDR3 nucleotides read TGTGCCACCAGCAGAGATCTAGTTAACTATGGCTACACCTTC. Its translation: CATSRDLVNYGYTF.

The chain carries TRBV2 and TRBJ2-7; 7 nucleotides match TRBD2. CDR3 length equals 16 residues. V lost 4 bases and J lost 4; bases outside the gene matches: 13. CDR1 is SNHLY, CDR2 FYNNEI, per germline. CDR3 DNA sequence: TGTGCCAGCAGTGGGAGGCGCGGGGGTATCGATTACGAGCAGTACGTC. Translation gives CASSGRRGGIDYEQYV.

V is TRBV7-9 and J is TRBJ2-3; 12 positions agree with TRBD2. V shed 3 bases and J 7 bases; nucleotides not matched to a gene: 8. Looked up from germline, CDR1 is SEHNR and CDR2 is FQNEAQ (reference sequence). This CDR3 is built from 16 residues. As DNA, the CDR3 is TGTGCCAGCAGCTTTCTAGCGGGGGGGCCTTCGAATACGCAGTATTTT. Its translation is CASSFLAGGPSNTQYF.

This chain joins TRBV6-5 and TRBJ1-2; D is uncertain. Germline values: CDR1 MNHEY, CDR2 SVGAGI. The CDR3 runs 12 residues. V gave up 6 bases and J gave up 1 base, with 6 bases separating them. The CDR3 nucleotides are TGTGCCAGCAGCCGAAGTAACTATGGCTACACCTTC. Its translation: CASSRSNYGYTF.

This clone was counted a single time. This chain uses TRBV2 with TRBJ1-6, with 9 positions matching TRBD1. The germline V gene has CDR1 SNHLY and CDR2 FYNNEI. With V trimmed by 7 bases and J by 5 bases, 9 bases remained unmatched. The CDR3 totals 16 residues. CDR3 residues: CASTRDRETDNSPLHF. CDR3 nucleotides: TGTGCCAGCACCCGGGACAGGGAGACAGATAATTCACCCCTCCACTTT.

The chain employs TRBV5-1 and TRBJ2-2; weak D call: TRBD2 (5 bases). Germline CDR1 reads SGHRS; CDR2 reads YFSETQ. V dropped 6 bases and J dropped 1 base, with 7 bases sitting between them. The CDR3 contains 13 residues. The CDR3 DNA reads as TGCGCCAGCACCCGGGAGAACACCGGGGAGCTGTTTTTT. It encodes CASTRENTGELFF.

The V call is TRBV15, the J call TRBJ1-4; a possible D gene is TRBD1 (5 bases). Germline lookup yields CDR1 LNHNV and CDR2 YYDKDF (reference sequence). The CDR3 totals 13 residues. Trimming pared 1 base from V and 5 bases from J, leaving 5 bases between. In nucleotides, the CDR3 is TGTGCCACCAGCAGAGGGGGGAATGAAAAACTGTTTTTT. The encoded protein is CATSRGGNEKLFF.

This clone appeared once. The rearrangement uses TRBV5-1 and TRBJ2-7; D gene unclear. This CDR3 region has 12 residues. Per germline, CDR1 SGHRS and CDR2 YFSETQ. The V end was cut by 4 bases, the J end by 6 bases, with 11 bases between. CDR3 region: CASSPRPSEQYV. The CDR3 nucleotides read TGCGCCAGCAGCCCTCGCCCGTCCGAGCAGTACGTC.

The chain uses TRBV7-2 and TRBJ1-5; D unresolved. V was trimmed by 1 base and J by 2 bases, leaving 18 bases between them. The CDR3 has 18 residues. CDR1 and CDR2 from the germline V gene are SGHTA and FQGNSA. This CDR3 reads CASSLEGPVYGGNQPQHF. The CDR3 nucleotides read TGTGCCAGCAGCTTAGAGGGCCCCGTCTACGGGGGCAATCAGCCCCAGCATTTT.